Given below is one T cell receptor beta chain in context. The CDR3 sequence is 15 residues long. Trimming removed 3 bases from V and 6 bases from J, with 17 bases in between. Germline V gene lookup returns CDR1 KGHSH and CDR2 LQKENI. The protocol was immunoSEQ multiplex PCR, while the TCRdb copy is restricted to in-frame clones and leaves out a portion. This sample carries about 100,000 clones, 80% to 95% of them seen once, and the ten largest clones take more than 1.5%. The data originate from a study of T cell responses to AZD1222 COVID-19 vaccine. Specimen: peripheral blood, collected on day 0 of AZD1222 vaccination. The chain recombines TRBV18 with TRBJ1-1; D not resolved. The source of this sequence is an adult in good health. Written as DNA, the CDR3 is TGTGCCAGCTCACCCTTAGCGGAATTTAATGCTGAAGCTTTCTTT. It specifies CASSPLAEFNAEAFF.